This T cell receptor beta chain is from a study of T cell responses to AZD1222 COVID-19 vaccine. The CDR3 loop spans 17 amino acids. The ends were cut back, 0 bases at V and 0 bases at J, with 14 bases in the middle. The germline gives CDR1 SEHNR, CDR2 FQNEAQ (reference sequence). Generated by immunoSEQ multiplex PCR, the TCRdb table keeps only in-frame clones and is missing some. This sample yields about 150,000 clones, of which more than 80% are seen a single time; 3% to 3.5% belongs to the top ten. The sample consisted of peripheral blood, taken 28 days after the second AZD1222 dose. The sequence derives from an adult who received the AZD1222 COVID-19 vaccine. V gene TRBV7-9 combines with J gene TRBJ1-2, with a weak D call TRBD1 (5 bases). The CDR3 nucleotides read TGTGCCAGCAGCTTAGCCACAAGGGGCACCGCTAACTATGGCTACACCTTC. Protein product: CASSLATRGTANYGYTF.